The sequence of this TCR beta chain was determined in a study of response to subunit inactivated influenza vaccine. The CDR3 is made up of 15 amino acids. V was clipped by 3 bases and J by 5 bases; unmatched bases: 9. Germline V gives CDR1 WSHSY, CDR2 SAAADI. In TCRdb, the RT-PCR reads were re-called with MiXCR into one record per CDR3 protein. The sample has about 480,000 distinct CDR3 sequences, around 25% seen once. Study outcomes and limitations: The authors put forward the suggestion that each seasonal influenza vaccination may bring in only a limited number of new T cells.

This clonotype was detected a few times. What it binds is not known. The chain is built from TRBV10-2 and TRBJ2-5, with 7 bases that match TRBD1. The TCR comes from a man aged 50 or older who received an inactivated influenza vaccine. The specimen comprised CD4+ T cells sorted from PBMCs, sampled about 5 days after vaccination. CDR3 amino acids: CASSDRGRFGETQYF. The CDR3, as DNA: TGCGCCAGCAGTGATAGGGGGCGTTTTGGGGAGACCCAGTACTTC.